This TCR beta chain was documented in a study of vaccination and CD4 T cells after COVID-19. Study summary: Post-vaccine sampling followed dose two by a median roughly 74 days (range 14 to 241).

Cultured CD4+ T cell DNA underwent sequencing with the Oncomine TCR Beta short-read assay. From the PCR reads, TCRdb called clonotypes with MiXCR, one entry per CDR3 protein. The sample lists approximately 17,000 distinct CDR3 sequences, roughly 50% occurring once. A word on this clonotype: What it recognizes is unknown.

The treatment was: roughly ten-day PBMC culture with coronavirus spike peptide pools or control peptides (ViraFEST assay). CDR1 and CDR2 (germline): SGHTA, FQGNSA. This CDR3 region has 14 residues. The V end lost 4 bases, the J end lost 3 bases, and 11 bases lay between the germline ends. Sequenced input: CD4+ T cells from blood, cultured in vitro. The rearrangement uses TRBV7-2 and TRBJ2-3; possibly TRBD2 for D (5 bases). The clonotype comes from a human donor who had recovered from COVID-19. The CDR3 is CASSSTGVTDTQYF. Written as DNA, the CDR3 is TGTGCCAGCAGCTCCACCGGGGTTACAGATACGCAGTATTTT.